This TCR beta chain was sequenced in a study of technical replicates of blood from a handful of donors (dated by TCRdb to about 2017). Library prep was done by the immunoSEQ multiplex PCR assay. Imported from immuneACCESS, the table was reduced by TCRdb to in-frame sequences with V and J called. These copies leave out some clones; in studies compared against another copy, an unresolved V gene accounts for under half, and the cause of the remainder is not known. The sample has 79,000 or so clones on record, about 96% of them singletons. The ten largest make up roughly 0.35% of the sample. Reading the germline V gene (reference sequence) gives CDR1 LNHDA and CDR2 SQIVND. V loses 10 bases of germline sequence and J loses 6 bases, and the interval between the two ends is 22 bases. Its CDR3 holds 15 amino acids, cysteine through phenylalanine. This entry keeps only the CDR3 DNA: 45 bases, framed from base 1.

Points on this clone: The antigen it binds to is not known. Base qualities are not at hand, and no much larger clone is one base apart.

This sequence uses TRBV19 and TRBJ1-5; the D gene is possibly TRBD1, with 5 bases matching. The material sequenced was T cells isolated from PBMCs. This receptor was identified in a human donor in good health. The CDR3 here reads CATTTEGLYGQPQHF. Here is the DNA: TGTGCCACCACGACGGAGGGACTTTACGGTCAGCCCCAGCATTTT.